Below, 31 T cell receptor beta chains from the same sample are listed, as sequenced in a study of blood T cell repertoires in COVID-19 (dated by TCRdb to 2018 to 2021). Libraries came from the immunoSEQ multiplex PCR assay. TCRdb mirrors the immuneACCESS table, restricted to in-frame sequences. Some clones are absent from its copies; in checked studies, under half trace to an unresolved V gene, and the reason for the others is unknown. Present in this sample are hundreds of thousands of clones, 85% of which were seen just once. Roughly 5% of the sample is in the top ten clones. The sequencing input was peripheral blood. Receptor source: a man in his fifties or sixties with active or convalescent COVID-19.

The chain carries TRBV24-1 and TRBJ1-2; 11 bases are shared with TRBD1. In germline, CDR1 is KGHDR, CDR2 SFDVKD. This CDR3 has 13 amino acids. V shed 9 bases, J shed 4 bases, and the junction held 3 bases outside the gene matches. The CDR3 DNA is TGTGCCACCGCCGGGACAGGGGGCTATGGCTACACCTTC. As protein: CATAGTGGYGYTF.

The V and J genes are TRBV4-2 and TRBJ1-2; 9 nucleotides align to TRBD1. V lost 0 bases to trimming and J lost 4 bases; unmatched junction nucleotides: 3. Germline CDR1 and CDR2: LGHNA and YNFKEQ. CDR3 length equals 15 residues. CDR3 sequence: CASSQEWTGVYGYTF. The CDR3 nucleotides are TGTGCCAGCAGCCAAGAGTGGACAGGGGTCTATGGCTACACCTTC.

This clone has a single count. This sequence joins TRBV18 and TRBJ1-6; the D is unclear. Germline V gives CDR1 KGHSH, CDR2 LQKENI. V lost 5 bases, J lost 0 bases, and 11 bases lay in between. The CDR3 length is 16 residues. The CDR3 region is CASSSLRSSYNSPLHF. In nucleotides, the CDR3 is TGTGCCAGCTCATCGTTAAGGAGCTCCTATAATTCACCCCTCCACTTT.

The V gene is TRBV18, the J gene TRBJ2-5, with a tentative D call TRBD2 (5 bases). V shed 3 bases and J shed 0 bases, with 8 bases lying between them. The germline V gene encodes CDR1 KGHSH and CDR2 LQKENI. The CDR3 extends over 14 amino acids. The CDR3 DNA sequence: TGTGCCAGCTCACCCTCGGGATACCAAGAGACCCAGTACTTC. As protein: CASSPSGYQETQYF.

This rearrangement joins TRBV6-2 or TRBV6-3 to TRBJ2-5; maybe TRBD2 (5 bases). Germline values: CDR1 MNHEY, CDR2 SVGEGT. This CDR3 is built from 15 residues. Trimming pared 2 bases from V and 1 base from J, leaving 11 bases between. The CDR3 region has the DNA TGTGCCAGCAGTTACGATCGGACTGCCCAAGAGACCCAGTACTTC. It encodes CASSYDRTAQETQYF.

This clone was observed once. The rearrangement uses TRBV2 and TRBJ1-5; 9 bases are a match to TRBD1. V lost 8 bases and J lost 7; bases outside the gene matches: 15. Germline CDR1 reads SNHLY; CDR2 reads FYNNEI. The CDR3 loop spans 16 amino acids. The CDR3 is CASARDRAFGGQPQHF. The CDR3 DNA reads as TGTGCCAGCGCCCGGGACAGGGCTTTTGGAGGGCAGCCCCAGCATTTT.

CDR3 sequence reads: CASSEGNRGSYEKLFF. In nucleotides, the CDR3 is TGTGCCAGCAGTGAGGGGAACAGGGGATCATATGAAAAACTGTTTTTT. This sequence joins TRBV6-1 and TRBJ1-4; 7 positions agree with TRBD1. The germline gives CDR1 MNHNS, CDR2 SASEGT. This CDR3 is 16 amino acids long. The V gene end was trimmed by 3 bases and the J gene end by 6 bases; junction bases not matched to a gene: 10.

The rearrangement uses TRBV28 and TRBJ2-7; 14 bases fit TRBD2. Trimming removed 6 bases from V and 6 bases from J; junction bases left unmatched: 10. The V gene's germline CDR1 is MDHEN and CDR2 SYDVKM. CDR3 size: 16 residues. CDR3 loop: CASRRGLAGVGGEQYF. DNA of the CDR3: TGTGCCAGCAGAAGGGGACTAGCGGGAGTCGGTGGCGAGCAGTACTTC.

This sequence joins TRBV2 and TRBJ1-6; perhaps TRBD1 as D (6 bases). Looked up from germline, CDR1 is SNHLY and CDR2 is FYNNEI. V lost 1 base to trimming and J lost 9 bases, with 7 bases between them. This CDR3 is 13 amino acids long. This CDR3 is CASSEEGGSPLHF. As DNA, the CDR3 is TGTGCCAGCAGTGAAGAAGGGGGTTCACCCCTCCACTTT.

The V call is TRBV2, the J call TRBJ2-7; 7 bases line up with TRBD1. Germline V lookup: CDR1 SNHLY, CDR2 FYNNEI. The CDR3 totals 15 residues. V lost 5 bases to trimming and J lost 0 bases; unmatched junction nucleotides: 7. In DNA, the CDR3 is TGTGCCAGCAGTCAGACAGGGTTTGTCTCCTACGAGCAGTACTTC. Its protein is CASSQTGFVSYEQYF.

This sequence joins TRBV5-8 and TRBJ1-1, with 8 bases fitting TRBD1. The length of the CDR3 is 17 residues. The junction had 10 bases not matched to a gene; V was cut back by 3 bases and J by 0 bases. Germline V lookup: CDR1 SGHTS, CDR2 YDEGEE. The CDR3: CASSYTGGLVMNTEAFF. DNA for the CDR3: TGTGCCAGCAGCTATACAGGGGGGTTGGTCATGAACACTGAAGCTTTCTTT.

The rearrangement joins TRBV3-1 (or the pseudogene TRBV3-2) to TRBJ1-2; unclear D gene. Germline CDR1 is LGHDT and CDR2 is YNNKEL (reference sequence). V was trimmed by 5 bases and J by 7 bases, leaving 11 bases between them. This CDR3 contains 12 residues. CDR3: CASSRDGGGYTF. CDR3 in DNA: TGTGCCAGCAGCAGAGACGGAGGTGGCTACACCTTC.

DNA for the CDR3: TGTGCCAGCAGCTTGGGACTTGGTAAAGGGGAAGAGACCCAGTACTTC. Translation gives CASSLGLGKGEETQYF. V is TRBV11-3 and J is TRBJ2-5; a possible D gene is TRBD2 (6 bases). Trimming cost V 3 bases and J 3 bases, with 17 bases left between them. In germline, CDR1 is SGHNT, CDR2 YENEEA. The CDR3 extends over 16 amino acids.

The chain has TRBV7-3 and TRBJ2-3; 7 nucleotides line up with TRBD2. The CDR3 runs to 15 residues. The germline CDR1 and CDR2 sequences are SGHTA and FQGTGA. V lost 0 bases, J lost 2 bases, and 2 bases stayed unmatched. This CDR3 reads CASSLTGTTTDTQYF. The CDR3 DNA follows: TGTGCCAGCAGCTTAACCGGGACTACCACAGATACGCAGTATTTT.

This chain joins TRBV6-2 or TRBV6-3 and TRBJ2-3, with 8 bases that match TRBD1. This CDR3 contains 16 residues. The germline V gene has CDR1 MNHEY and CDR2 SVGEGT. V was clipped by 4 bases and J by 3 bases; unmatched bases: 9. The CDR3 reads CASSSPTDRETDTQYF. The CDR3 nucleotides read TGTGCCAGCAGTTCCCCTACGGACAGGGAGACAGATACGCAGTATTTT.

This clone was detected only a few times. The chain links TRBV9 to TRBJ2-2; the D gene is possibly TRBD2 (7 bases). V lost 4 bases and J 4 bases, leaving 17 bases between the germline ends. The germline V gene encodes CDR1 SGDLS and CDR2 YYNGEE. The CDR3 spans 16 residues. The CDR3: CASSPQGLGGTGELFF. The CDR3 region has the DNA TGTGCCAGCAGCCCCCAAGGACTAGGGGGCACCGGGGAGCTGTTTTTT. The full variable domain, its missing parts supplied by reference TRBV9 and TRBJ2-2, is DSGVTQTPKHLITATGQRVTLRCSPRSGDLSVYWYQQSLDQGLQFLIQYYNGEERAKGNILERFSAQQFPDLHSELNLSSLELGDSALYFCASSPQGLGGTGELFFGEGSRLTVL.

The chain is built from TRBV6-5 and TRBJ2-7, with 7 nucleotides matching TRBD1. The V segment lost 6 bases and the J segment 2 bases; nucleotides outside the gene matches: 4. Germline-derived CDR1 and CDR2 are MNHEY and SVGAGI. This CDR3 has 13 residues. The CDR3 DNA sequence: TGTGCCAGCAGACAGGGGCCCGCCTACGAGCAGTACTTC. Translation: CASRQGPAYEQYF.

The chain couples TRBV28 to TRBJ1-1; D not resolved. Between the trimmed V and J ends, which lost 5 bases and 1 base, there was a span of 11 bases. Germline CDR1 MDHEN, CDR2 SYDVKM. This CDR3 has 14 amino acids. CDR3 sequence: CASSINPGNTEAFF. The CDR3 region has the DNA TGTGCCAGCAGTATAAATCCGGGGAACACTGAAGCTTTCTTT. Filled out from reference TRBV28 and TRBJ1-1, the complete variable domain reads DVKVTQSSRYLVKRTGEKVFLECVQDMDHENMFWYRQDPGLGLRLIYFSYDVKMKEKGDIPEGYSVSREKKERFSLILESASTNQTSMYLCASSINPGNTEAFFGQGTRLTVV.

The chain employs TRBV28 and TRBJ1-1; 7 nucleotides agree with TRBD1. After removal of 5 bases from V and 6 bases from J, the junction contained 12 bases not matched to a gene. Germline-derived CDR1 and CDR2 are MDHEN and SYDVKM. This CDR3 is built from 15 residues. CDR3 nucleotide sequence: TGTGCCAGCAGTCCCCCTGACAGGGTTGGGTCTGAAGCTTTCTTT. This sequence encodes CASSPPDRVGSEAFF. The whole variable domain, filled in from reference TRBV28 and TRBJ1-1, reads DVKVTQSSRYLVKRTGEKVFLECVQDMDHENMFWYRQDPGLGLRLIYFSYDVKMKEKGDIPEGYSVSREKKERFSLILESASTNQTSMYLCASSPPDRVGSEAFFGQGTRLTVV.

The V and J genes are TRBV11-2 and TRBJ2-2; D is perhaps TRBD1 (5 bases). This CDR3 spans 14 amino acids. Germline CDR1 and CDR2: SGHAT and FQNNGV. Deletions cut 4 bases from V and 3 bases from J, with 9 bases between. CDR3 coding DNA: TGTGCCAGCAGCTCCGACAGATACACCGGGGAGCTGTTTTTT. Protein sequence: CASSSDRYTGELFF.

The CDR3: CASSHQGEYSEAFF. CDR3 DNA sequence: TGTGCCAGTAGCCACCAGGGGGAATATTCTGAAGCTTTCTTT. This chain joins TRBV19 and TRBJ1-1; 7 nucleotides match TRBD1. The CDR3 has 14 residues. Per the germline V gene, CDR1 is LNHDA and CDR2 is SQIVND (reference sequence). V lost 6 bases, J lost 6 bases, and 10 bases stayed unmatched.

The chain links TRBV27 to TRBJ1-4; 8 nucleotides match TRBD1. Losses at the gene ends were 7 bases for V and 0 bases for J; bases not matched to a gene: 13. This CDR3 comprises 18 residues. Germline assignment: CDR1 MNHEY and CDR2 SMNVEV (reference sequence). The DNA for the CDR3 is TGTGCCAGCAACTTGCCGGACAGGGCGGGTGCAACTAATGAAAAACTGTTTTTT. Translating it yields CASNLPDRAGATNEKLFF.

This sequence joins TRBV21-1 and TRBJ2-2; the table's D call of TRBD1 was not tested on the DNA. TRBV21-1 is labeled a pseudogene. This CDR3 contains 17 residues. The CDR3 DNA reads as TGTGCCAGCAGCGTACCAGCCGGGACAGGGAACACCGGGGAGCTGTTTTTT. Translation gives CASSVPAGTGNTGELFF.

This clone appeared a single time. The V gene is TRBV6-5, the J gene TRBJ1-5; D perhaps matches TRBD1 (6 bases). CDR3 length equals 14 residues. Germline assignment: CDR1 MNHEY and CDR2 SVGAGI. V lost 6 bases and J lost 4, with 13 bases in between. The CDR3 nucleotides are TGTGCCAGCAGGCGTACAGGGTCTAATCAGCCCCAGCATTTT. It encodes CASRRTGSNQPQHF.

This clone turned up a few times. This chain uses TRBV9 with TRBJ2-2; TRBD2 is a possible D gene (6 bases). In germline, CDR1 is SGDLS, CDR2 YYNGEE. The CDR3 consists of 13 residues. Trimming pared 4 bases from V and 4 bases from J, leaving 8 bases between. The CDR3 spells CASSQEGTGELFF. CDR3 nucleotides: TGTGCCAGCAGCCAGGAGGGCACCGGGGAGCTGTTTTTT.

The rearrangement joins TRBV5-6 to TRBJ2-5, with 8 bases aligning to TRBD1. The CDR3 contains 14 residues. V was pared by 0 bases and J by 7 bases, with 5 bases of the junction left unmatched. Germline V gene data show CDR1 as SGHDT and CDR2 as YYEEEE. CDR3 bases: TGTGCCAGCAGCTTGGCTCAGGGGGCGTGGACCCAGTACTTC. Protein: CASSLAQGAWTQYF.

The chain links TRBV7-9 to TRBJ1-2; 7 nucleotides match TRBD1. V lost 5 bases and J lost 8; bases outside the gene matches: 11. The CDR3 has 14 amino acids. Germline V gives CDR1 SEHNR, CDR2 FQNEAQ (reference sequence). The CDR3 region is CASSRGDRAGGYTF. The CDR3 coding sequence is TGTGCCAGCAGCCGGGGTGACAGGGCTGGGGGCTACACCTTC.

This clone was seen only a few times. J is TRBJ1-4 and V is TRBV4-1; maybe TRBD1 (5 bases). There are 15 residues in the CDR3. V lost 2 bases, J lost 8 bases, and 15 bases lay in between. Germline V CDR1 and CDR2: MGHRA, YSYEKL. CDR3 loop: CASSQLWGGLEKLFF. The CDR3 DNA reads as TGCGCCAGCAGCCAATTGTGGGGGGGTTTGGAAAAACTGTTTTTT.

V is TRBV30 and J is TRBJ1-2; weak D call: TRBD1 (5 bases). From germline, CDR1 is GTSNPN and CDR2 SVGIG (reference sequence). Trimming pared 5 bases from V and 7 bases from J, leaving 20 bases between. There are 14 residues in the CDR3. DNA of the CDR3: TGTGCCTGGGGTCCCTCATGGCCAAGGGGTGGCTACACCTTC. This codes for CAWGPSWPRGGYTF.

The chain combines TRBV24-1 with TRBJ1-2; 7 nucleotides line up with TRBD1. The CDR3 is 14 residues long. Germline values: CDR1 KGHDR, CDR2 SFDVKD. Trimming removed 3 bases from V and 7 bases from J; junction bases left unmatched: 7. The CDR3 spells CATSDPTGVGGYTF. As DNA, the CDR3 is TGTGCCACCAGTGATCCCACAGGGGTGGGTGGCTACACCTTC.

CDR3 loop: CAITRGQVGTDTQYF. CDR3 coding DNA: TGTGCCATCACCCGGGGACAGGTGGGCACAGATACGCAGTATTTT. The chain uses TRBV10-3 and TRBJ2-3, with 8 bases aligning to TRBD1. The ends lost 7 bases at V and 1 base at J; junction bases unmatched: 7. The CDR3 spans 15 residues. Germline V gene sequence: CDR1 ENHRY, CDR2 SYGVKD.